This T cell receptor beta chain appears in the sequencing data of a study of breast tumors, draining lymph nodes, adjacent tissues. TCRdb processed the multiplex PCR reads anew with MiXCR; each CDR3 protein has one entry. The table records approximately 88,000 distinct CDR3 sequences, approximately 28% of them present only once. Samples came from axillary lymph nodes draining the breast cancer. Study-wide points: Tumor and nontumor repertoires were significantly more similar in luminal-like than in basal-like breast cancer. The data were judged consistent with most tumor T cells coming from lymph node and expanding in tumor. Data only fit, rather than demonstrated, lymph node origin of most tumor T cells. Tumors had less TCR diversity than lymph nodes, more than nontumor tissue.

In this sample, this clonotype turned up many times. What it binds is not known. Per the germline V gene, CDR1 is MNHNS and CDR2 is SASEGT. CDR3 length: 14 residues. The junction had 3 bases not matched to a gene; V was cut back by 2 bases and J by 8 bases. The chain has TRBV6-1 and TRBJ1-6; 7 bases agree with TRBD1. The sample consisted of axillary lymph node tissue. The TCR comes from a female donor with breast cancer. Some clones in this sample may be carry-over from other donors' samples. The CDR3 region has the DNA TGTGCCAGCAGTGAAATGGACAGGTATTCACCCCTCCACTTT. It codes for CASSEMDRYSPLHF.